A single TCR beta chain is shown here with its context. With 6 bases clipped from V and 4 bases from J, the junction kept 7 bases outside the gene matches. The length of the CDR3 is 14 residues. Germline CDR1 reads DFQATT; CDR2 reads SNEGSKA (reference sequence). Then a second PCR, running about 6 to 11 cycles, was carried out with a sample-barcoded 5' primer and a J-beta primer mix. TCRdb recomputed calls from the 5' RACE reads with MiXCR, one row per CDR3 protein. Of around 1.5 million distinct CDR3 sequences listed, about 31% are singletons. This entry belongs to a study of blood T cells in healthy people across ages.

The V gene is TRBV20-1, the J gene TRBJ2-2, with TRBD1 matching 8 bases. The material sequenced was blood. The receptor's source is a woman aged 25 to 39 in good health. The chain's CDR3 is CSASRGLSTGELFF. As DNA, the CDR3 is TGCAGTGCAAGCAGGGGGCTCAGCACCGGGGAGCTGTTTTTT.